This TCR beta chain was documented in a study of identical twins. This CDR3 is 15 amino acids long. V was shortened by 5 bases and J by 3 bases, with 17 bases between the two germline ends. This clonotype has only a few counts. Unique molecular identifiers were present on the cDNA, and a universal primer site came from template switching. In TCRdb, the 5' RACE reads were re-called with MiXCR into one record per CDR3 protein. Of more than 650,000 distinct CDR3 sequences listed, 5.5% to 6.5% were seen once; the top ten hold 1.5% to 2%. The receptor was isolated from a man between 18 and 29 years old in good health. The chain uses TRBV12-3 or TRBV12-4 and TRBJ2-7, with D perhaps being TRBD1 or TRBD2 (5 bases each). Sample: naive T cells sorted from blood. The CDR3 DNA reads TGTGCCAGCAGTAGGTCGGGGCGGCGGTTCTACGAGCAGTACTTC. Translating it yields CASSRSGRRFYEQYF.